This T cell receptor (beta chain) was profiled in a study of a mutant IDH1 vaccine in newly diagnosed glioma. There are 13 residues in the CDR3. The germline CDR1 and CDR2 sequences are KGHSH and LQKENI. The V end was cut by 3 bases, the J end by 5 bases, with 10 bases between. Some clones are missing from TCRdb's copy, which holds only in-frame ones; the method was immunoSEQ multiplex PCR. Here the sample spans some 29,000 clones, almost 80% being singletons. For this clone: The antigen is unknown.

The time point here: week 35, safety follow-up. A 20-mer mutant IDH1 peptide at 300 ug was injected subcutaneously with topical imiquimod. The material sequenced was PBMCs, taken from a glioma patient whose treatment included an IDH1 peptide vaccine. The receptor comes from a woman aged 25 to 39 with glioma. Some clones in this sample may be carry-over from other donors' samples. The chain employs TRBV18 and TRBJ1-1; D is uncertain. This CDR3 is CASSPIGRTEAFF. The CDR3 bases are TGTGCCAGCTCACCGATCGGAAGGACTGAAGCTTTCTTT.